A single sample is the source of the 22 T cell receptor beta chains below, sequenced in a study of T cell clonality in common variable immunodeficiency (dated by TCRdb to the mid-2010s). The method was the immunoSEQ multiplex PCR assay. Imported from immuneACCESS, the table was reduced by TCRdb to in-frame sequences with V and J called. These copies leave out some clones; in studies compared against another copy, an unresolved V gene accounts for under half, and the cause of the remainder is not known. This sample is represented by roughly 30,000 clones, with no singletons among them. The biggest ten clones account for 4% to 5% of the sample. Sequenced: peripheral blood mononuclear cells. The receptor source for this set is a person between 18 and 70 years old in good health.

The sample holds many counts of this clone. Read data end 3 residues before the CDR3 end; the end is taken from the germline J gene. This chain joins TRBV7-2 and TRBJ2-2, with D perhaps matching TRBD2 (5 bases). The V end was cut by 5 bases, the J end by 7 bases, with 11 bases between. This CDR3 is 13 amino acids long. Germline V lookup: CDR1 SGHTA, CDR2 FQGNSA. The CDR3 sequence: CASSELVSGELFF. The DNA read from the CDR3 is TGTGCCAGCAGCGAACTAGTGAGCGGGGAG.

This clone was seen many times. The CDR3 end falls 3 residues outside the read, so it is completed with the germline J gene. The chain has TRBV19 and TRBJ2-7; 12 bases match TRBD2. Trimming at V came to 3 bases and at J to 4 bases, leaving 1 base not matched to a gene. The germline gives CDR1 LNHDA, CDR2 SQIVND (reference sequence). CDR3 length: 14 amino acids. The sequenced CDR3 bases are TGTGCCAGTAGTATCCTAGCGGGAGGGTACGAG. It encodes CASSILAGGYE. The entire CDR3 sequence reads CASSILAGGYEQYF.

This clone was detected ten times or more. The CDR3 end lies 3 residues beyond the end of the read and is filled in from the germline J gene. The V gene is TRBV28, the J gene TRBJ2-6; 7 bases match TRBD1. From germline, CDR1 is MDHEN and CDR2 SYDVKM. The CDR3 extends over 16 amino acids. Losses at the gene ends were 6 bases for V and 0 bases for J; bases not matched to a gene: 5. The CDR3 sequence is CASSRDSISGANVLTF. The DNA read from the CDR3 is TGTGCCAGCAGCAGGGACAGTATCTCTGGGGCCAACGTC.

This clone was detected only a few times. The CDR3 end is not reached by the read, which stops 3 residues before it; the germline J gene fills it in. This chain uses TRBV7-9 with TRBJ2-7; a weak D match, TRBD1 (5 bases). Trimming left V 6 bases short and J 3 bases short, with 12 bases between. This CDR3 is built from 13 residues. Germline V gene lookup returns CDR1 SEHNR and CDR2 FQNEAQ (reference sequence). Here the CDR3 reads CASSQDTYYEQYF. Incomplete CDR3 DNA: TGTGCCAGCAGTCAGGACACCTACTACGAG.

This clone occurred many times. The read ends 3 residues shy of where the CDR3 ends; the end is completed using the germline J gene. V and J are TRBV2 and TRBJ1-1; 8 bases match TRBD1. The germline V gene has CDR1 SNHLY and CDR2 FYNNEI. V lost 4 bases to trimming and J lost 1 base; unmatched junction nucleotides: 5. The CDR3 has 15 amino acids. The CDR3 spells CASSGRTGRNTEAFF. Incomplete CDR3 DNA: TGTGCCAGCAGTGGACGGACAGGGAGGAACACTGAA.

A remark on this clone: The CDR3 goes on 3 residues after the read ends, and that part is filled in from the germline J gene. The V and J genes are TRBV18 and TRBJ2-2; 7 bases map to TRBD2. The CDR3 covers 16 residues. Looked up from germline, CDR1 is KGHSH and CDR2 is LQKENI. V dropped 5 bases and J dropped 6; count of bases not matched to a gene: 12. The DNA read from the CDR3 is TGTGCCAGCTCATTCTCGGCGGGAGTTTTGGCCGGGGAG. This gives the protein CASSFSAGVLAGE. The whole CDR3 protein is CASSFSAGVLAGELFF.

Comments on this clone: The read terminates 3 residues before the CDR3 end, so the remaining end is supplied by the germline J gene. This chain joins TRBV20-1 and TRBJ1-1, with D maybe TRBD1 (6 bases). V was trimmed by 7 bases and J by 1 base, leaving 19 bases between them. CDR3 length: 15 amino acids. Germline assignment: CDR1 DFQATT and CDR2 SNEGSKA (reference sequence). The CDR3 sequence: CSGLVLGAGNTEAFF. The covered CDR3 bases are TGCAGTGGGCTCGTCCTGGGGGCTGGGAACACTGAA.

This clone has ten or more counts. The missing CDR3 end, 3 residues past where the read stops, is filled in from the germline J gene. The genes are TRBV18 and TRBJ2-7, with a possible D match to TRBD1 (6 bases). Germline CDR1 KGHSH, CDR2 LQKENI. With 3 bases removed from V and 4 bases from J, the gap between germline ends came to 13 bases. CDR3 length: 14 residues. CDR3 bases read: TGTGCCAGCTCACCTGTACAGGGCTGGTACGAG. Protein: CASSPVQGWYE. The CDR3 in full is CASSPVQGWYEQYF.

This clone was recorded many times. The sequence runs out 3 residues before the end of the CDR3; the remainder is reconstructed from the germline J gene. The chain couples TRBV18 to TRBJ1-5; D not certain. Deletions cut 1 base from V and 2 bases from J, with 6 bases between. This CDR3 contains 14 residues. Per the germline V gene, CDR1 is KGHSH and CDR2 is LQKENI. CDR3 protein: CASSPRQGNQPQHF. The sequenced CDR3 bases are TGTGCCAGCTCACCACGTCAGGGCAATCAGCCC.

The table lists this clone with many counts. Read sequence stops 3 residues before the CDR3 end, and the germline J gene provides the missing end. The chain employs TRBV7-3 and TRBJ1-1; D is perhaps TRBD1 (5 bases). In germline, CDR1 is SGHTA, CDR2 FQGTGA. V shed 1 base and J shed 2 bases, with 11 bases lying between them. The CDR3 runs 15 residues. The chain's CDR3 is CASSLSGGDNTEAFF. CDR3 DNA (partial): TGTGCCAGCAGCTTAAGCGGGGGAGACAACACTGAA.

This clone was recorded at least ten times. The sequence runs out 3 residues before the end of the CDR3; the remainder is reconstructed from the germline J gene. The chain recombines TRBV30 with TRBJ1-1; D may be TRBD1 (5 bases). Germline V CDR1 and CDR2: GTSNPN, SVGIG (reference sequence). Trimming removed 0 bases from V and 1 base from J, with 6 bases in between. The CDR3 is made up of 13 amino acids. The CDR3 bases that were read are TGTGCCTGGAGTGTACAGGAGAACACTGAA. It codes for CAWSVQENTE. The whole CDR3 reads CAWSVQENTEAFF.

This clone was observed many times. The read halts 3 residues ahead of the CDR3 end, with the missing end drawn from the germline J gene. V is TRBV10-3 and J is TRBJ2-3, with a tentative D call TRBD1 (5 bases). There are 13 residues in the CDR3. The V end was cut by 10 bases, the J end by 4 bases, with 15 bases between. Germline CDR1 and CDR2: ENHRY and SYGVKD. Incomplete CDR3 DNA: TGTGCCACCCAGGGTATTTGGGCAGATACG. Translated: CATQGIWADT. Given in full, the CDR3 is CATQGIWADTQYF.

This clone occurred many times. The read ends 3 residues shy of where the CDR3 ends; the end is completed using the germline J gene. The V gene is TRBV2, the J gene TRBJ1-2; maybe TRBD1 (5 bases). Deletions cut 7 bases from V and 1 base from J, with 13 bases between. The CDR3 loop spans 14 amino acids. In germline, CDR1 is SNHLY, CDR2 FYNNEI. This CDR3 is CASNSQGGNYGYTF. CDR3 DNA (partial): TGTGCCAGCAACTCGCAGGGAGGTAACTATGGC.

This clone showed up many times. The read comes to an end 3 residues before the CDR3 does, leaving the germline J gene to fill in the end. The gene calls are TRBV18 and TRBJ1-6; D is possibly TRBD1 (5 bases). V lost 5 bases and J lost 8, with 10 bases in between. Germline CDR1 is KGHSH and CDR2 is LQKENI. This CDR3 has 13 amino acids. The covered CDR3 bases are TGTGCCAGCTCATCAGGGAACGATTCACCC. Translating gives CASSSGNDSP. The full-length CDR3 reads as CASSSGNDSPLHF.

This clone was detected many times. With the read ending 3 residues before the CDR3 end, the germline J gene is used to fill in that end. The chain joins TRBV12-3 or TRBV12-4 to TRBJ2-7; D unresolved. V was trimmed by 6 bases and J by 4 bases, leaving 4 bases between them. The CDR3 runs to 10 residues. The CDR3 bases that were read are TGTGCCAGCAGCTTTTACGAG. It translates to CASSFYE. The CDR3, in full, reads CASSFYEQYF.

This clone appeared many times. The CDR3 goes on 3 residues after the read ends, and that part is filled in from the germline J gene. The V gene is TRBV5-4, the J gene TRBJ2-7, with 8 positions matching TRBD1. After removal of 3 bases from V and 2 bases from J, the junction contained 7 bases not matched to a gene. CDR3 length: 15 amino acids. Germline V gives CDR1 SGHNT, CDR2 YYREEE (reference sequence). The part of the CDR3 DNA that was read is TGTGCCAGCAGCTCAGACAGGGGTCCCACCTACGAG. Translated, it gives CASSSDRGPTYE. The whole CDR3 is CASSSDRGPTYEQYF.

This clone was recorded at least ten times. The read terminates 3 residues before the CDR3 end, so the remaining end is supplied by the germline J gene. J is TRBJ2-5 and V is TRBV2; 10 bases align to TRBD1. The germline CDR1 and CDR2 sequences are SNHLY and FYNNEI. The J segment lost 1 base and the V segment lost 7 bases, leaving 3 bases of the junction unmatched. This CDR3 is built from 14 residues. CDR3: CASTRQGAQETQYF. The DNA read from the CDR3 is TGTGCCAGCACCAGACAGGGGGCCCAAGAGACC.

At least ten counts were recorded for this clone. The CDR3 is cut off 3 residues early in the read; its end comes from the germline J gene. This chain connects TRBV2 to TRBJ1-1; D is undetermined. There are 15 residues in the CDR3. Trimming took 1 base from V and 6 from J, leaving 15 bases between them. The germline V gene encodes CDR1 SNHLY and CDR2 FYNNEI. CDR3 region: CASSEGKMSGSEAFF. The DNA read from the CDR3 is TGTGCCAGCAGTGAAGGGAAGATGTCGGGGTCTGAA. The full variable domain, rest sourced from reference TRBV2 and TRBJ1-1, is EPEVTQTPSHQVTQMGQEVILRCVPISNHLYFYWYRQILGQKVEFLVSFYNNEISEKSEIFDDQFSVERPDGSNFTLKIRSTKLEDSAMYFCASSEGKMSGSEAFFGQGTRLTVV.

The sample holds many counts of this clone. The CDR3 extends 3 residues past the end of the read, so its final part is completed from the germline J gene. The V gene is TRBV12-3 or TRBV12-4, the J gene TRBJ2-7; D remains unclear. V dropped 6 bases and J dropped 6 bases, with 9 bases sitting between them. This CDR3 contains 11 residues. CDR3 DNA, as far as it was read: TGTGCCAGCAGCCGAACAACCGAG. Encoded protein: CASSRTTE. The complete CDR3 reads CASSRTTEQYF.

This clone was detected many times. The CDR3 DNA, read in part, is TGTGCCTGGAGGCTCATGGGACTAGCGGGAGGTCCCCTAAAGAACACCGGGGAG. Encoded protein: CAWRLMGLAGGPLKNTGE. The whole CDR3 sequence reads CAWRLMGLAGGPLKNTGELFF. The chain joins TRBV30 to TRBJ2-2, with 15 bases identical to TRBD2. The read gets to within 3 residues of the CDR3 end, and the germline J gene fills in the rest. Germline loops: CDR1 GTSNPN, CDR2 SVGIG (reference sequence). V dropped 3 bases and J dropped 1; count of bases not matched to a gene: 15. CDR3 size: 21 residues.

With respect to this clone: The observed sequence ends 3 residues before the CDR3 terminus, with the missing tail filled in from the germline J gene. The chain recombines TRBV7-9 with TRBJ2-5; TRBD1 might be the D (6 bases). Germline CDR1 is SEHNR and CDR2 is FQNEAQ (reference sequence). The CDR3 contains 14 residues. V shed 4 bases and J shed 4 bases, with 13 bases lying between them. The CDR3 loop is CASSSLGGRETQYF. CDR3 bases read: TGTGCCAGCAGCTCGCTTGGGGGCCGAGAGACC.

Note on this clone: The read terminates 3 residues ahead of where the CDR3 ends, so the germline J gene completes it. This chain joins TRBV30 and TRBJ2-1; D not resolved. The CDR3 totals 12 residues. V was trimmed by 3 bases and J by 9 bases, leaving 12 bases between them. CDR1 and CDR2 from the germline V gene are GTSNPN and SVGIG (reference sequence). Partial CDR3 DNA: TGTGCCTGGAGACGGGTCGCTACTGAG. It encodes CAWRRVATE. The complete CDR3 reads CAWRRVATEQFF.